This T cell receptor beta chain was observed in a study of T cell responses to AZD1222 COVID-19 vaccine. Study observations and caveats: A reported finding is that nearly half of spike-specific TCRs target unmutated variant regions. In a largely white British group with more females than males, clonal diversity was possibly underestimated.

The ends lost 5 bases at V and 3 bases at J; junction bases unmatched: 12. The germline V gene has CDR1 MDHEN and CDR2 SYDVKM. The CDR3 has 16 residues. This table comes from immunoSEQ multiplex PCR, and its TCRdb copy is limited to in-frame clones, with some not included. This sample has about 150,000 clones, with under 95% found just once. A word on this clone: Its antigen is as yet unknown.

V is TRBV28 and J is TRBJ1-2; 7 nucleotides line up with TRBD1. This TCR derives from an adult in good health. The specimen comprised peripheral blood, sampled on day 0 of AZD1222 vaccination. The DNA of the CDR3 is TGTGCCAGCAGTACCATTACGATCAGGGGGGACTATGGCTACACCTTC. This sequence encodes CASSTITIRGDYGYTF.